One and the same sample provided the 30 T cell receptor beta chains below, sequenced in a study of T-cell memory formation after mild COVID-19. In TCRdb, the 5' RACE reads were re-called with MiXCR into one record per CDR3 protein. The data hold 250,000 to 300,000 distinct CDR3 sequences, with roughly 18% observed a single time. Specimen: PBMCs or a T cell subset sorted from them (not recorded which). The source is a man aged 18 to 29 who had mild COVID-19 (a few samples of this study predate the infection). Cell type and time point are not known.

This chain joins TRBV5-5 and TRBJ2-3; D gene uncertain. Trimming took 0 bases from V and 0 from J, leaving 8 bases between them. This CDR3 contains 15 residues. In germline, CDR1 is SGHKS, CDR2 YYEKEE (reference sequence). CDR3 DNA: TGTGCCAGCAGCTTGGTTGTGGGGAGCACAGATACGCAGTATTTT. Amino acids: CASSLVVGSTDTQYF.

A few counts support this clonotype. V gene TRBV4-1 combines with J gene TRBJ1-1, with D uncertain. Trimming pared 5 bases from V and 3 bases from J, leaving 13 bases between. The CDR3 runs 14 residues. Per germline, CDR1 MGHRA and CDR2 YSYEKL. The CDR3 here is CASSDVGAHTEAFF. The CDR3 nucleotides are TGCGCCAGCAGCGACGTAGGCGCTCACACTGAAGCTTTCTTT.

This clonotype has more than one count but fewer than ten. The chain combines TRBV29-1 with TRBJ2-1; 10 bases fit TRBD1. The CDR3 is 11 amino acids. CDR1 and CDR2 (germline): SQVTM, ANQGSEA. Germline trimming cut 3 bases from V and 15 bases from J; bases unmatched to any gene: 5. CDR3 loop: CSVDGGQGRFF. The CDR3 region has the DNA TGCAGCGTTGACGGGGGACAGGGGAGGTTCTTC.

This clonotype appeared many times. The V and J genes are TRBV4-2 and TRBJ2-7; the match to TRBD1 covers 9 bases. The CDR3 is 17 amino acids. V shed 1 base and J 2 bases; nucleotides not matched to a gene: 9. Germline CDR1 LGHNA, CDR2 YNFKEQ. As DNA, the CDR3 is TGTGCCAGCAGCCAAGTGTCGGGACAGGGAGGAACCTACGAGCAGTACTTC. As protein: CASSQVSGQGGTYEQYF.

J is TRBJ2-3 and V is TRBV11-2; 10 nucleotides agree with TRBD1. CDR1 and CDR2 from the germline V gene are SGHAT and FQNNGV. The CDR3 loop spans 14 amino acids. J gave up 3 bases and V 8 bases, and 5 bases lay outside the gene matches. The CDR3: CASARDRGTDTQYF. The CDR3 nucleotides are TGTGCCAGCGCCCGGGACAGGGGAACAGATACGCAGTATTTT. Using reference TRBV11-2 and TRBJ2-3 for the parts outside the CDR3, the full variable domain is EAGVAQSPRYKIIEKRQSVAFWCNPISGHATLYWYQQILGQGPKLLIQFQNNGVVDDSQLPKDRFSAERLKGVDSTLKIQPAKLEDSAVYLCASARDRGTDTQYFGPGTRLTVL.

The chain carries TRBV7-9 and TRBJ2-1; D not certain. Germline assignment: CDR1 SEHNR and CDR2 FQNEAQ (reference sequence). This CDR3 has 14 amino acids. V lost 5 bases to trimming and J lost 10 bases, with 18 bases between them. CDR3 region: CASSPGTAAREQFF. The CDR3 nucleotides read TGTGCCAGCAGCCCGGGTACGGCAGCGAGGGAGCAGTTCTTC.

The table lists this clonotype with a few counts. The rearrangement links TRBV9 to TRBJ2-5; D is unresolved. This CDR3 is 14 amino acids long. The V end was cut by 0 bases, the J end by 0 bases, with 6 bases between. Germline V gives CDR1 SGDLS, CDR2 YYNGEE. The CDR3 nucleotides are TGTGCCAGCAGCGTAGGCAGGTACCAAGAGACCCAGTACTTC. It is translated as CASSVGRYQETQYF. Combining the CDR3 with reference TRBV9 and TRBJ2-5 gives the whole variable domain DSGVTQTPKHLITATGQRVTLRCSPRSGDLSVYWYQQSLDQGLQFLIQYYNGEERAKGNILERFSAQQFPDLHSELNLSSLELGDSALYFCASSVGRYQETQYFGPGTRLLVL.

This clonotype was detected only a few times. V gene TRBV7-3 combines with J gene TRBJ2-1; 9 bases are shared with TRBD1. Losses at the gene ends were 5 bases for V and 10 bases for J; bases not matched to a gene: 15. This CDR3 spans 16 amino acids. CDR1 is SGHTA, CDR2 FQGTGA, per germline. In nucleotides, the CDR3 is TGTGCCAGCAGCAGAGGGCGGGGACAGGGTGACGGGGAGCAGTTCTTC. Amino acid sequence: CASSRGRGQGDGEQFF.

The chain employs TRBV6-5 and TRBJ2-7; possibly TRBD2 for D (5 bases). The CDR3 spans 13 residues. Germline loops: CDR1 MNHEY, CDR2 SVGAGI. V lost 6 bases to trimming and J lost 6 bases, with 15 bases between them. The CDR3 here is CASRLGPGAEQYV. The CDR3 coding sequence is TGTGCCAGCAGACTAGGACCTGGCGCCGAGCAGTACGTC.

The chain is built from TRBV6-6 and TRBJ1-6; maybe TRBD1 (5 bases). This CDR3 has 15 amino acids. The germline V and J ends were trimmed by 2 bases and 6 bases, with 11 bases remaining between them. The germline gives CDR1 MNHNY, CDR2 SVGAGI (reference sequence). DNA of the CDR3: TGTGCCAGCAGTTACCGGGGCGTGGGTAATTCACCCCTCCACTTT. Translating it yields CASSYRGVGNSPLHF.

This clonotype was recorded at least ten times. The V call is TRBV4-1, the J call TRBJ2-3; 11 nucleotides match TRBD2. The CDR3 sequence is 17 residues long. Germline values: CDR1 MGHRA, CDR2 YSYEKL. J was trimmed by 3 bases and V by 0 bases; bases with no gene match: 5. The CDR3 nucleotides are TGCGCCAGCAGCCAAGAGTTTACTAGCGGGGGTACAGATACGCAGTATTTT. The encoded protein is CASSQEFTSGGTDTQYF.

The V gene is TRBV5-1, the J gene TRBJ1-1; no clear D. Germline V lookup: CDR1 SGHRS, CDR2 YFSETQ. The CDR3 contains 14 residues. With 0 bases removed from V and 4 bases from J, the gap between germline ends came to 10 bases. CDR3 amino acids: CASSLDPSSTEAFF. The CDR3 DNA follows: TGCGCCAGCAGCTTGGATCCCAGTAGCACTGAAGCTTTCTTT.

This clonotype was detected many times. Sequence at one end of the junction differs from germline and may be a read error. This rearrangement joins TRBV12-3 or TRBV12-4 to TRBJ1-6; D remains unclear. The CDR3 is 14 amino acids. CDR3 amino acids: CASSLVQWDSPLHF. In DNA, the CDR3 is TGTGCCAGCAGTTTGGTGCAGTGGGATTCGCCCCTCCACTTT.

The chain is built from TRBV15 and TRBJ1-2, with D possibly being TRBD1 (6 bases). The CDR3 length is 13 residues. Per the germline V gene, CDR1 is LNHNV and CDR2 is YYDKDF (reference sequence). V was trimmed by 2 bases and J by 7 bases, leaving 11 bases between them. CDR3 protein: CATSRQGFSGYTF. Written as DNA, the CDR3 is TGTGCCACCAGCAGACAGGGGTTCTCTGGCTACACCTTC.

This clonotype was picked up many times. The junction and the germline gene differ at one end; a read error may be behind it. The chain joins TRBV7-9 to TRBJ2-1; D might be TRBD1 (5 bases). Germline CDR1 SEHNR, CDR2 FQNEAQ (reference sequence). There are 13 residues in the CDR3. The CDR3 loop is CASRLDSYNEQFF. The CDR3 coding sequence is TGTGCCAGCAGATTAGACAGCTACAATGAGCAGTTCTTC.

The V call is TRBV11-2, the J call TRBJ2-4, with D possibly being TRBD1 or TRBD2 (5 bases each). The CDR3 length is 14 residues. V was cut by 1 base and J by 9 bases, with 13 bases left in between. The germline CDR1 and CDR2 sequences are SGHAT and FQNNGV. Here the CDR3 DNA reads TGTGCCAGCAGCTTAGTGGGGGAGAGGGGCATTCAGTACTTC. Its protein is CASSLVGERGIQYF.

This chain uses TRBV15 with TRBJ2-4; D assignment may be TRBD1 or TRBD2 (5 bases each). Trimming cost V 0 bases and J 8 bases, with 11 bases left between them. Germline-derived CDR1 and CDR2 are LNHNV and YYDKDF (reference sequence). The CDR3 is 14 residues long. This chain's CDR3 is CATSREGTVYIQYF. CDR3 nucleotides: TGTGCCACCAGCAGAGAAGGGACGGTATACATTCAGTACTTC.

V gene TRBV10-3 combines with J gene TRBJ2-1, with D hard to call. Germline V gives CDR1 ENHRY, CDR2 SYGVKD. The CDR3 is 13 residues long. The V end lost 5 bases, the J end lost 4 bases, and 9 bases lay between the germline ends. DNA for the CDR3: TGTGCCATCAGTACCGGGCAGTACAATGAGCAGTTCTTC. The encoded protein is CAISTGQYNEQFF.

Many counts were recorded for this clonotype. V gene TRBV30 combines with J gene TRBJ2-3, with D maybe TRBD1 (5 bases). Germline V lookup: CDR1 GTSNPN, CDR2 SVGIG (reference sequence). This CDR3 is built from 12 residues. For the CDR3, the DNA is TGTGCTGCAGGGCCGAACACAGATACGCAGTATTTT. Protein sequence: CAAGPNTDTQYF. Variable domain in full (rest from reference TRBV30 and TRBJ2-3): SQTIHQWPATLVQPVGSPLSLECTVEGTSNPNLYWYRQAAGRGLQLLFYSVGIGQISSEVPQNLSASRPQDRQFILSSKKLLLSDSGFYLCAAGPNTDTQYFGPGTRLTVL.

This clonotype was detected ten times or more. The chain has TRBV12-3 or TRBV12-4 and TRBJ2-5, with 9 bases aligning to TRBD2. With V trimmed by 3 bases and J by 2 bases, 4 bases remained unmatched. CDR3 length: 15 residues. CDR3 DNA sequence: TGTGCCAGCAGTTTGCGGCTAGCGGGGCAAGAGACCCAGTACTTC. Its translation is CASSLRLAGQETQYF.

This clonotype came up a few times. The CDR3 is CASSPRDRGNTIYF. CDR3 in DNA: TGTGCCAGCAGCCCCCGGGACAGGGGAAACACCATATATTTT. The J gene is TRBJ1-3, the V gene TRBV7-2; 8 bases map to TRBD1. This CDR3 has 14 residues. V lost 5 bases, J lost 4 bases, and 4 bases stayed unmatched. Germline values: CDR1 SGHTA, CDR2 FQGNSA.

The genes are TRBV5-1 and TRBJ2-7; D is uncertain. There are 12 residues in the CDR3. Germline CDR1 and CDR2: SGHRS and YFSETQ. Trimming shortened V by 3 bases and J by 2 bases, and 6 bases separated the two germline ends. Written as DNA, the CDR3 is TGCGCCAGCAGCTCCGACCCCTACGAGCAGTACTTC. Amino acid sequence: CASSSDPYEQYF.

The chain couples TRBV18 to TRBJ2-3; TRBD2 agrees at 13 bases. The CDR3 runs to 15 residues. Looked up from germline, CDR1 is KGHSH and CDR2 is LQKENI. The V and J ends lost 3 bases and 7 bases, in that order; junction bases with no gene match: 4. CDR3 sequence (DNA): TGTGCCAGCTCACCTGGACTAGCGGGGGCACATACGCAGTATTTT. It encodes CASSPGLAGAHTQYF.

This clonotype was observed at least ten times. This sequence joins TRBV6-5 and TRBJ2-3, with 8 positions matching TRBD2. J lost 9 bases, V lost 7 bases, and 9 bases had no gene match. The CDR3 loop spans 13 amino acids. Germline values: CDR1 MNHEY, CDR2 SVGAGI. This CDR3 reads CASKRGGALTQYF. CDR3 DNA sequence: TGTGCCAGCAAACGGGGGGGGGCCCTAACGCAGTATTTT.

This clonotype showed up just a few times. CDR3 DNA: TGTGCCAGCAGCAGGGACAGGGGGACCCACGAGCAGTACTTC. This gives the protein CASSRDRGTHEQYF. This rearrangement joins TRBV7-9 to TRBJ2-7, with 11 positions matching TRBD1. The CDR3 loop spans 14 amino acids. Germline CDR1 and CDR2: SEHNR and FQNEAQ (reference sequence). The trim removed 5 bases at V and 5 bases at J, leaving 5 bases unmatched.

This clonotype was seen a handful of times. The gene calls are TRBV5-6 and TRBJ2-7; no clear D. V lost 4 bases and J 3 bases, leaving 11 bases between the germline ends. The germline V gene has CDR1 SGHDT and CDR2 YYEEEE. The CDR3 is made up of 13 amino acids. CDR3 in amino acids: CASSQSLGYEQYF. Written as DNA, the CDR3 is TGTGCCAGCAGCCAGTCATTGGGCTACGAGCAGTACTTC.

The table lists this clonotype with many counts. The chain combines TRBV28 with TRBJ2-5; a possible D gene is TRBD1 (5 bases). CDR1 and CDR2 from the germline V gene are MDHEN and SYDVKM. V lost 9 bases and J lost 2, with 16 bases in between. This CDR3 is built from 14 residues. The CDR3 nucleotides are TGTGCCAGTGCCTTCGACAGCCCGCAAGAGACCCAGTACTTC. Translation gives CASAFDSPQETQYF.

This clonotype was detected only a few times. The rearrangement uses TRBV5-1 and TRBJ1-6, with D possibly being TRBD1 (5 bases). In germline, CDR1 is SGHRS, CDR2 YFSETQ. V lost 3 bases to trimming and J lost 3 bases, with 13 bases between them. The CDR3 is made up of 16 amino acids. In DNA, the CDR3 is TGCGCCAGCAGCTCACTCGGGGGGATCTATAATTCACCCCTCCACTTT. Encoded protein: CASSSLGGIYNSPLHF.

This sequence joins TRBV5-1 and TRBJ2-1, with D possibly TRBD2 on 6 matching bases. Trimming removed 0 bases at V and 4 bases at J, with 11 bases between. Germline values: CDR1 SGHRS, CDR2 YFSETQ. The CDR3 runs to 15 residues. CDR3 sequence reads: CASSLDPGGYNEQFF. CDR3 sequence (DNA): TGCGCCAGCAGCTTGGATCCCGGAGGGTACAATGAGCAGTTCTTC.

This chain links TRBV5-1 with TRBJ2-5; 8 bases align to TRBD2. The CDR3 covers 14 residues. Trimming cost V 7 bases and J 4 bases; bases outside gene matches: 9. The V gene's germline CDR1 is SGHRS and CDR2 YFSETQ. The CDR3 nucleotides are TGCGCCAGCGGATGGACTAGCCCTGGAGAGACCCAGTACTTC. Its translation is CASGWTSPGETQYF.